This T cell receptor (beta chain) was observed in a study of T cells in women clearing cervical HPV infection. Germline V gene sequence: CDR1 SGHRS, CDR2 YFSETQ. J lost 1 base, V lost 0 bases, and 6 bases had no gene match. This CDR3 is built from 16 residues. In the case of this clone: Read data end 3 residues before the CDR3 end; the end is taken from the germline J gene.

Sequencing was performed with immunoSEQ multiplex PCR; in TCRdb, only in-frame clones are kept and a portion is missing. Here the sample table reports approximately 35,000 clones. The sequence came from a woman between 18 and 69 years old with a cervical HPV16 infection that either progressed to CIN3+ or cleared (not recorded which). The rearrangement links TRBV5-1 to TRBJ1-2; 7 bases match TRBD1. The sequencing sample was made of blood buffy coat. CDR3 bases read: TGCGCCAGCAGCTTGGGGGGACAGAACCTTAACTATGGC. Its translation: CASSLGGQNLNYG. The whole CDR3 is CASSLGGQNLNYGYTF. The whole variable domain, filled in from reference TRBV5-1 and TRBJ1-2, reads KAGVTQTPRYLIKTRGQQVTLSCSPISGHRSVSWYQQTPGQGLQFLFEYFSETQRNKGNFPGRFSGRQFSNSRSEMNVSTLELGDSALYLCASSLGGQNLNYGYTFGSGTRLTVV.